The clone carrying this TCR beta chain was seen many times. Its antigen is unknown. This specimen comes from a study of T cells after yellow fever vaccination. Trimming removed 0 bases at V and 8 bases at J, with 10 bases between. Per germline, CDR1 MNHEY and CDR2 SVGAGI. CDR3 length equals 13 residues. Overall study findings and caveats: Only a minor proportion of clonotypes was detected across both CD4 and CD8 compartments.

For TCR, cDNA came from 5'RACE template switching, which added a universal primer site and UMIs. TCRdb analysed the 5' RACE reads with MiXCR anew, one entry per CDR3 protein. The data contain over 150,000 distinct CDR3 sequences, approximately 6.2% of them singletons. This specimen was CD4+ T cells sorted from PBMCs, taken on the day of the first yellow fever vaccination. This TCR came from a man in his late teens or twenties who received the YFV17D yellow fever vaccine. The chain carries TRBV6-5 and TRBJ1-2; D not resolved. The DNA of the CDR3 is TGTGCCAGCAGTTACTCCCGGGGTCGCGGCTACACCTTC. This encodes CASSYSRGRGYTF.